A single sample is the source of the 32 T cell receptor beta chains below, sequenced in a study of cytomegalovirus exposure and HLA in healthy donors. PCR amplification relied on 60 Vbeta primers (plus 13 Jbeta primers). The repertoire was sequenced with immunoSEQ multiplex PCR; TCRdb's copy has only in-frame clones and lacks some. The data contain about 110,000 clones, 80% of them singletons. The sequenced sample consisted of PBMCs. The receptors derive from a man under 40 in good health and CMV-seropositive.

The chain uses TRBV9 and TRBJ1-1; no clear D. The CDR3 totals 14 residues. Trimming removed 3 bases from V and 0 bases from J, with 9 bases in between. The V gene's germline CDR1 is SGDLS and CDR2 YYNGEE. CDR3 region: CASSATGMNTEAFF. In nucleotides, the CDR3 is TGTGCCAGCAGCGCTACCGGGATGAACACTGAAGCTTTCTTT.

The chain combines TRBV7-2 with TRBJ2-7; TRBD1 agrees at 8 bases. CDR3 length: 14 amino acids. Germline V lookup: CDR1 SGHTA, CDR2 FQGNSA. V shed 1 base and J 4 bases; nucleotides not matched to a gene: 3. For the CDR3, the DNA is TGTGCCAGCAGCTTAGTACAGGGGGATTACGAGCAGTACTTC. As protein: CASSLVQGDYEQYF.

V gene TRBV27 combines with J gene TRBJ1-2; D is perhaps TRBD1 (5 bases). The V end lost 5 bases, the J end lost 0 bases, and 10 bases lay between the germline ends. The CDR3 contains 14 residues. Germline values: CDR1 MNHEY, CDR2 SMNVEV (reference sequence). CDR3: CASSAGTPNYGYTF. DNA of the CDR3: TGTGCCAGCAGTGCCGGGACTCCTAACTATGGCTACACCTTC.

The chain links TRBV5-4 to TRBJ2-2; D might be TRBD2 (6 bases). The CDR3 spans 15 residues. Looked up from germline, CDR1 is SGHNT and CDR2 is YYREEE (reference sequence). V lost 2 bases and J lost 6, with 14 bases in between. This CDR3 reads CASSFIQGGAGELFF. In DNA form, the CDR3 reads TGTGCCAGCAGCTTTATCCAGGGAGGTGCCGGGGAGCTGTTTTTT.

The CDR3 spells CSALQGADAFF. In DNA, the CDR3 is TGCAGTGCTTTACAGGGGGCGGACGCTTTCTTT. The chain is built from TRBV20-1 and TRBJ1-1; TRBD1 matches 9 bases. CDR1 DFQATT and CDR2 SNEGSKA come from the germline V gene (reference sequence). The CDR3 sequence is 11 residues long. V was pared by 5 bases and J by 11 bases, with 6 bases of the junction left unmatched.

The CDR3 region is CSAKTSNTGELFF. CDR3 nucleotide sequence: TGCAGCGCAAAGACTAGTAACACCGGGGAGCTGTTTTTT. This rearrangement joins TRBV29-1 to TRBJ2-2; TRBD2 might be the D (6 bases). Per the germline V gene, CDR1 is SQVTM and CDR2 is ANQGSEA. CDR3 size: 13 residues. With 7 bases removed from V and 2 bases from J, the gap between germline ends came to 11 bases.

In this sample, this clone turned up a few times. J is TRBJ1-4 and V is TRBV5-6; TRBD1 is a possible D gene (6 bases). This CDR3 region has 13 residues. Trimming removed 4 bases from V and 11 bases from J, with 15 bases in between. The germline V gene encodes CDR1 SGHDT and CDR2 YYEEEE. The chain's CDR3 is CASSRDLDSKLFF. Here the CDR3 DNA reads TGTGCCAGCAGCCGAGACCTGGACAGTAAACTGTTTTTT. The complete variable domain, with remaining parts taken from reference TRBV5-6 and TRBJ1-4, reads DAGVTQSPTHLIKTRGQQVTLRCSPKSGHDTVSWYQQALGQGPQFIFQYYEEEERQRGNFPDRFSGHQFPNYSSELNVNALLLGDSALYLCASSRDLDSKLFFGSGTQLSVL.

This clone was detected only once. The CDR3 spells CSVVAFGRTGRTDTQYF. CDR3 in DNA: TGCAGCGTTGTGGCATTTGGTAGGACAGGGAGGACAGATACGCAGTATTTT. The chain recombines TRBV29-1 with TRBJ2-3; 8 bases line up with TRBD1. Germline values: CDR1 SQVTM, CDR2 ANQGSEA. J lost 3 bases, V lost 4 bases, and 15 bases had no gene match. This CDR3 region has 17 residues.

The V call is TRBV19, the J call TRBJ1-3; 8 positions agree with TRBD1. The V gene's germline CDR1 is LNHDA and CDR2 SQIVND (reference sequence). This CDR3 region has 20 residues. With V trimmed by 0 bases and J by 1 base, 14 bases remained unmatched. CDR3 in amino acids: CASSIDRGTGIRVSGNTIYF. The CDR3 DNA is TGTGCCAGTAGTATAGACAGGGGGACAGGTATACGCGTGTCTGGAAACACCATATATTTT.

This clone was recorded a few times. The chain joins TRBV9 to TRBJ2-1; TRBD2 agrees at 12 bases. The length of the CDR3 is 16 residues. Per the germline V gene, CDR1 is SGDLS and CDR2 is YYNGEE. V shed 4 bases and J 5 bases; nucleotides not matched to a gene: 7. This CDR3 reads CASSPSGGAGNNEQFF. CDR3 DNA sequence: TGTGCCAGCAGCCCTAGCGGGGGGGCAGGGAACAATGAGCAGTTCTTC.

The rearrangement links TRBV27 to TRBJ2-3; TRBD1 matches 8 bases. Looked up from germline, CDR1 is MNHEY and CDR2 is SMNVEV (reference sequence). CDR3 length equals 14 residues. Losses at the gene ends were 3 bases for V and 11 bases for J; bases not matched to a gene: 10. The CDR3 nucleotides are TGTGCCAGCAGTTTCTCCCTCAGGGGGCTTGAGCAGTATTTT. Amino acid sequence: CASSFSLRGLEQYF.

The rearrangement links TRBV5-5 to TRBJ1-5, with 8 bases identical to TRBD1. Trimming cost V 2 bases and J 1 base; bases outside gene matches: 11. Germline V gene data show CDR1 as SGHKS and CDR2 as YYEKEE (reference sequence). CDR3 length: 18 residues. This CDR3 is CASSLHLDRARSNQPQHF. In DNA form, the CDR3 reads TGTGCCAGCAGCTTACATTTGGACAGGGCGAGAAGCAATCAGCCCCAGCATTTT. Full variable domain (outside the CDR3, taken from reference TRBV5-5 and TRBJ1-5): DAGVTQSPTHLIKTRGQQVTLRCSPISGHKSVSWYQQVLGQGPQFIFQYYEKEERGRGNFPDRFSARQFPNYSSELNVNALLLGDSALYLCASSLHLDRARSNQPQHFGDGTRLSIL.

J is TRBJ2-6 and V is TRBV12-5; D uncertain. Germline V gene lookup returns CDR1 LGHNT and CDR2 FRNRAP. This CDR3 is 13 amino acids long. V lost 6 bases and J lost 2, with 5 bases in between. CDR3 in DNA: TGTGCTAGTGGCTCGGCTGGGGCCAACGTCCTGACTTTC. This codes for CASGSAGANVLTF.

V is TRBV18 and J is TRBJ2-4, with a weak D call TRBD2 (6 bases). V lost 1 base to trimming and J lost 13 bases, with 20 bases between them. Germline-derived CDR1 and CDR2 are KGHSH and LQKENI. This CDR3 region has 15 residues. For the CDR3, the DNA is TGTGCCAGCTCACCACTCGAGACTGGGGGGTCGGTCCAGTACTTC. Amino acid sequence: CASSPLETGGSVQYF.

The chain has TRBV4-1 and TRBJ2-5, with 7 bases lining up with TRBD2. Germline values: CDR1 MGHRA, CDR2 YSYEKL. J was trimmed by 2 bases and V by 0 bases; bases with no gene match: 9. The CDR3 length is 17 residues. The DNA of the CDR3 is TGCGCCAGCAGCCAAGATCCCCCCGGGGGGAGGCAAGAGACCCAGTACTTC. It translates to CASSQDPPGGRQETQYF.

The CDR3 spells CASSKTGGFYNEQFF. The CDR3 DNA is TGTGCCAGTAGTAAAACAGGGGGATTTTACAATGAGCAGTTCTTC. This chain links TRBV19 with TRBJ2-1; 8 bases are shared with TRBD1. The CDR3 is 15 residues long. The germline gives CDR1 LNHDA, CDR2 SQIVND (reference sequence). The junction had 6 bases not matched to a gene; V was cut back by 4 bases and J by 4 bases.

This chain joins TRBV18 and TRBJ2-7, with 8 bases identical to TRBD1. The junction had 7 bases not matched to a gene; V was cut back by 2 bases and J by 4 bases. The CDR3 runs to 15 residues. CDR1 KGHSH and CDR2 LQKENI come from the germline V gene. The CDR3 DNA follows: TGTGCCAGCTCACCATCAGGACAGGGTACTTACGAGCAGTACTTC. This translates into CASSPSGQGTYEQYF.

This clone has only one observation. The chain uses TRBV5-1 and TRBJ2-3; 7 bases are a match to TRBD1. The CDR3 is 15 residues long. CDR1 is SGHRS and CDR2 is YFSETQ in the germline V gene. The ends lost 0 bases at V and 5 bases at J; junction bases unmatched: 6. The CDR3: CASSLVRGMGDTQYF. CDR3 in DNA: TGCGCCAGCAGCTTGGTCAGGGGGATGGGAGATACGCAGTATTTT.

The chain is built from TRBV10-3 and TRBJ1-1; D uncertain. From germline, CDR1 is ENHRY and CDR2 SYGVKD. This CDR3 spans 13 amino acids. V lost 4 bases and J 1 base, leaving 7 bases between the germline ends. This CDR3 reads CAISGGSNTEAFF. CDR3 in DNA: TGTGCCATCAGTGGAGGCTCGAACACTGAAGCTTTCTTT.

The chain recombines TRBV6-5 with TRBJ2-5; 8 positions agree with TRBD1. Germline-derived CDR1 and CDR2 are MNHEY and SVGAGI. CDR3 length: 16 amino acids. The V and J ends lost 0 bases and 2 bases, in that order; junction bases with no gene match: 5. The CDR3 DNA is TGTGCCAGCAGTTACTCGGGGACAGGCCTACAAGAGACCCAGTACTTC. Protein product: CASSYSGTGLQETQYF.

This clone was seen only a few times. In DNA form, the CDR3 reads TGTGCCAGCAGCTCAAATTCTAATGAAAAACTGTTTTTT. This codes for CASSSNSNEKLFF. V and J are TRBV5-4 and TRBJ1-4; no clear D gene. Germline V gene data show CDR1 as SGHNT and CDR2 as YYREEE (reference sequence). The CDR3 covers 13 residues. With 3 bases removed from V and 3 bases from J, the gap between germline ends came to 6 bases.

The chain joins TRBV29-1 to TRBJ1-2; a weak D match, TRBD1 (5 bases). The ends were cut back, 4 bases at V and 1 base at J, with 10 bases in the middle. Germline CDR1 is SQVTM and CDR2 is ANQGSEA. The CDR3 extends over 13 amino acids. The CDR3 nucleotides are TGCAGCGTTGCGGGTGACAGTAACTATGGCTACACCTTC. As protein: CSVAGDSNYGYTF.

V gene TRBV2 combines with J gene TRBJ1-2; no clear D. Trimming shortened V by 5 bases and J by 2 bases, and 9 bases separated the two germline ends. Looked up from germline, CDR1 is SNHLY and CDR2 is FYNNEI. This CDR3 spans 13 amino acids. The CDR3 DNA sequence: TGTGCCAGCAGTTCGGACTGGAACTATGGCTACACCTTC. This translates into CASSSDWNYGYTF.

The rearrangement joins TRBV6-5 to TRBJ2-7; 10 bases agree with TRBD1. Germline V gives CDR1 MNHEY, CDR2 SVGAGI. This CDR3 region has 14 residues. The J segment lost 5 bases and the V segment lost 7 bases, leaving 8 bases of the junction unmatched. The CDR3 is CASTFGTGANEQYF. CDR3 nucleotides: TGTGCCAGCACCTTCGGGACAGGGGCCAACGAGCAGTACTTC.

The V gene is TRBV5-4, the J gene TRBJ2-1; 9 bases line up with TRBD2. There are 16 residues in the CDR3. From germline, CDR1 is SGHNT and CDR2 YYREEE (reference sequence). Trimming took 4 bases from V and 4 from J; bases not matched to a gene: 9. This CDR3 reads CASSEGASGGYNEQFF. Here the CDR3 DNA reads TGTGCCAGCAGCGAGGGGGCCAGCGGGGGGTACAATGAGCAGTTCTTC.

This clone has only a few counts. The CDR3 nucleotides are TGTGCCACCAGCGGCTGGGAGGGTCGAGGCTACACCTTC. Translation: CATSGWEGRGYTF. The chain uses TRBV15 and TRBJ1-2; the D is unclear. The CDR3 runs to 13 residues. V was pared by 5 bases and J by 8 bases, with 15 bases between. Looked up from germline, CDR1 is LNHNV and CDR2 is YYDKDF (reference sequence).

The CDR3 bases are TGTGCCAGCAGCTCCACACCAGGGACCGGGGAGCTGTTTTTT. It encodes CASSSTPGTGELFF. The chain combines TRBV11-2 with TRBJ2-2, with D tentatively TRBD1 (5 bases). CDR3 length equals 14 residues. CDR1 and CDR2 (germline): SGHAT, FQNNGV. V lost 4 bases, J lost 5 bases, and 11 bases lay in between. The variable domain in full, with the rest retrieved from reference TRBV11-2 and TRBJ2-2, is EAGVAQSPRYKIIEKRQSVAFWCNPISGHATLYWYQQILGQGPKLLIQFQNNGVVDDSQLPKDRFSAERLKGVDSTLKIQPAKLEDSAVYLCASSSTPGTGELFFGEGSRLTVL.

The chain employs TRBV18 and TRBJ2-6; maybe TRBD2 (5 bases). The CDR3 runs to 15 residues. Trimming cost V 3 bases and J 4 bases, with 10 bases left between them. Germline lookup yields CDR1 KGHSH and CDR2 LQKENI. The CDR3 protein is CASSPGVAGANVLTF. CDR3 DNA sequence: TGTGCCAGCTCACCGGGAGTGGCCGGGGCCAACGTCCTGACTTTC.

This clone has a handful of counts. The chain links TRBV5-6 to TRBJ2-3, with 8 positions matching TRBD2. There are 16 residues in the CDR3. Germline CDR1 SGHDT, CDR2 YYEEEE. Trimming removed 5 bases from V and 6 bases from J; junction bases left unmatched: 14. CDR3 residues: CASRPGLGHRMDTQYF. The CDR3, as DNA: TGTGCCAGCAGACCGGGACTAGGACATCGTATGGATACGCAGTATTTT.

The chain joins TRBV11-2 to TRBJ2-7, with D unclear. Between the trimmed V and J ends, which lost 3 bases and 2 bases, there was a span of 8 bases. The V gene's germline CDR1 is SGHAT and CDR2 FQNNGV. The CDR3 is 13 residues long. The CDR3 sequence: CASSFGETYEQYF. The CDR3 region has the DNA TGTGCCAGCAGCTTCGGTGAAACCTACGAGCAGTACTTC.

The chain carries TRBV7-2 and TRBJ2-5; D perhaps matches TRBD1 (6 bases). The CDR3 runs to 14 residues. In germline, CDR1 is SGHTA, CDR2 FQGNSA. V was cut by 2 bases and J by 5 bases, with 12 bases left in between. CDR3 residues: CASSLMGTQETQYF. In nucleotides, the CDR3 is TGTGCCAGCAGCTTAATGGGGACACAGGAGACCCAGTACTTC.

The chain links TRBV4-1 to TRBJ1-4; TRBD1 matches at 8 bases. CDR1 and CDR2 from the germline V gene are MGHRA and YSYEKL. This CDR3 is 14 amino acids long. The junction had 3 bases not matched to a gene; V was cut back by 1 base and J by 8 bases. The CDR3, as DNA: TGCGCCAGCAGCCAAGGACAGGGGAACGAAAAACTGTTTTTT. It encodes CASSQGQGNEKLFF.